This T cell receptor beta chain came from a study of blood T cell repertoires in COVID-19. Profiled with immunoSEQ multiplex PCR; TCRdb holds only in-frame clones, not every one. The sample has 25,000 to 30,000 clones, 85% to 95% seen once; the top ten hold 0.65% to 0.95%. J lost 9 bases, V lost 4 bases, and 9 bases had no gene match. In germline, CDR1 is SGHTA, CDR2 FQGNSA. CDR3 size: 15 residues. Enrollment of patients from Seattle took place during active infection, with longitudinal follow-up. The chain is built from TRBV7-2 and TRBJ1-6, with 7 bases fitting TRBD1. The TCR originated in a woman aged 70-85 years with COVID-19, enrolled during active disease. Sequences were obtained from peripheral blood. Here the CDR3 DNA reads TGTGCCAGCAGCTCCATCTTGACAGGGCTTTCACCCCTCCACTTT. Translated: CASSSILTGLSPLHF.